This paragraph reports one TCR beta chain. This sample is drawn from a study of blood T cell repertoires in COVID-19. In the study overall: The origin of the acute and convalescent COVID-19 samples was the United States, Italy and Spain.

The germline gives CDR1 MNHEY, CDR2 SMNVEV (reference sequence). V gave up 7 bases and J gave up 0 bases; unmatched junction bases: 8. There are 17 residues in the CDR3. In the study's own analysis: How many nucleated cells were present was estimated from reference gene primer amplification. Clones were read by immunoSEQ multiplex PCR, and TCRdb kept only the in-frame ones, dropping some. That table furnishes V, J and clone size, whereas the DNA furnished D and trimming. The sample carries more than 100,000 clones, around 89% recorded once. The TCR comes from a man aged 50-60 years with active or convalescent COVID-19. V usage is TRBV27 and J usage is TRBJ2-1; TRBD2 agrees at 11 bases. Sequenced material: peripheral blood. The DNA of the CDR3 is TGTGCCAGCAAGGGGACTAGCGGTCGGAGCTCCTACAATGAGCAGTTCTTC. Translating gives CASKGTSGRSSYNEQFF.